The rows below give T cell receptor beta chains drawn from one sample of a study of cytomegalovirus exposure and HLA in healthy donors. Sequenced by immunoSEQ multiplex PCR; TCRdb stores in-frame clones only, minus some. This sample contains some 200,000 clones. Sequencing was done on a sample of PBMCs. These receptors were taken from a girl aged 2-9 years in good health and CMV-seropositive. CDR3s include the opening cysteine and the closing phenylalanine or tryptophan. The D gene is left open where the match is weak.

TRBJ1-4,TRBV7-9,NA,TGTGCCAGCACCACGGGAGAGGGGTCAACTAATGAAAAACTGTTTTTT,CASTTGEGSTNEKLFF
TRBJ2-7,TRBV4-2,TRBD2,TGTGCCAGCAGCCAGGGGACTAGCGGGATTTCCGAGCAGTACTTC,CASSQGTSGISEQYF
TRBJ2-7,TRBV27,TRBD2,TGTGCCAGCAGTTTAAGCGGGACCTTCGACGAGCAGTACTTC,CASSLSGTFDEQYF
TRBJ1-2,TRBV28,NA,TGTGCCAGCAGTCCGATCTATAACTATGGCTACACCTTC,CASSPIYNYGYTF
TRBJ1-2,TRBV29-1,NA,TGCAGCGTACGACAATTCTATGGCTACACCTTC,CSVRQFYGYTF
TRBJ2-2,TRBV5-1,NA,TGCGCCAGCAGCTTCGGAGGATTGAACGGGGAGCTGTTTTTT,CASSFGGLNGELFF
TRBJ2-2,TRBV2,TRBD1,TGTGCCAGCAGTGAAACAGGGGGAGGAACCGGGGAGCTGTTTTTT,CASSETGGGTGELFF
TRBJ1-1,TRBV20-1,NA,TGCAGTGCTTGGAGACAGGTTGAAGCTTTCTTT,CSAWRQVEAFF
TRBJ1-1,TRBV7-9,NA,TGTGCCAGCAGCTTAGGTGCGGGGGTCCAAGCTTTCTTT,CASSLGAGVQAFF
TRBJ1-2,TRBV7-2,NA,TGTGCCAGCAGCTTAGGCCAAGCCAACTATGGCTACACCTTC,CASSLGQANYGYTF
TRBJ1-1,TRBV29-1,TRBD1,TGCAGCGTGCCCGGGACAGGGAAGGCCTATGAAGCTTTCTTT,CSVPGTGKAYEAFF
TRBJ1-5,TRBV2,NA,TGTGCCAGCAGTGAAACAGGGTACGGCAATCAGCCCCAGCATTTT,CASSETGYGNQPQHF
TRBJ1-2,TRBV27,TRBD1,TGTGCCAGCCGGGGGACAGGGCCCTCTAACTATGGCTACACCTTC,CASRGTGPSNYGYTF
TRBJ2-1,TRBV10-3,NA,TGTGCCATCAGTGAGGGAGCGGTTGAGCAGTTCTTC,CAISEGAVEQFF
TRBJ2-7,TRBV28,TRBD1,TGTGCCAGCAGTCCACAAATTGGGACAGGGGAACAGTACTTC,CASSPQIGTGEQYF
TRBJ2-5,TRBV5-6,TRBD2,TGTGCCAGCAGCTTGGAATTCCGGGAGGTTTGGCGAGAGACCCAGTACTTC,CASSLEFREVWRETQYF
TRBJ1-1,TRBV5-1,NA,TGCGCCAGCAGCCAACTTGGAGGCAAACTGGATATGAACACTGAAGCTTTCTTT,CASSQLGGKLDMNTEAFF
TRBJ2-3,TRBV5-4,TRBD2,TGTGCCAGCAGCTTGGAACTAGCGGGGGGGTTGGGTGTAGATACGCAGTATTTT,CASSLELAGGLGVDTQYF
TRBJ2-5,TRBV28,NA,TGTGCCAGCAGCACCCCCTGGGGGCCCCAAGAGACCCAGTACTTC,CASSTPWGPQETQYF